This is a list of T cell receptor beta chains from one sample in a study of blood T cell repertoires in COVID-19. Sequencing was performed with immunoSEQ multiplex PCR; in TCRdb, only in-frame clones are kept and a portion is missing. The repertoire consists of 80,000 or so clones, with around 88% occurring once and the leading ten covering 15% to 20%. The specimen sequenced was peripheral blood. Receptors originate from a human donor in a cohort sampled during active COVID-19. The conserved cysteine and the conserved F or W are not part of the CDR3 here. Only some rows state a clone size, as once, few, many or a class for expanded clones.

j_call,cdr3_length,clone_size,v_call,cdr3_aa
TRBJ2-1,13,NA,TRBV9,ASSVGGGRADEQF
TRBJ2-7,14,NA,TRBV7-9,ASSHRGLTGGDEQY
TRBJ2-3,15,NA,TRBV5-1,ASSLKWDRGRTDTQY
TRBJ2-1,14,NA,TRBV7-2,ASSPEGGAPYNEQF
TRBJ2-7,12,NA,TRBV5-4,ASKEQGPSYEQY
TRBJ2-7,10,few,TRBV29-1,SAGTGGSEQY
TRBJ1-4,13,NA,TRBV19,ASKNRVLTNEKLF
TRBJ1-1,12,few,TRBV2,ASSEGRGYTEAF
TRBJ2-2,13,few,TRBV4-3,ASSPGTGTDGELF
TRBJ2-1,17,NA,TRBV18,ASSYRDRGSLRDRNEQF
TRBJ1-2,11,few,TRBV29-1,STLGGTVYGYT
TRBJ2-1,13,NA,TRBV6-5,ASKYSGGEYNEQF
TRBJ1-6,13,NA,TRBV5-1,ASSQQGQGNSPLH
TRBJ1-1,12,NA,TRBV9,ASSVTQVGTEAF
TRBJ1-2,12,NA,TRBV18,ASSPGTGAFGYT
TRBJ1-2,12,NA,TRBV2,ASSGDRTGDGYT
TRBJ2-7,10,NA,TRBV7-8,ASSLGSYEQY
TRBJ2-5,11,once,TRBV27,ASSSGVRKTQY
TRBJ2-1,12,NA,TRBV5-8,ASSSLQRENEQF
TRBJ1-2,10,NA,TRBV2,ASSEGTRGYT
TRBJ1-2,12,NA,TRBV6-4,ASSRDRGTYGYT
TRBJ2-3,8,NA,TRBV29-1,SAGPGQQY
TRBJ2-1,13,once,TRBV5-4,ASSRDRGAWNEQF
TRBJ1-6,11,NA,TRBV4-1,ASRPDAGGPLH
TRBJ1-2,14,NA,TRBV7-9,ASSTQTGWGQGGYT
TRBJ2-1,12,NA,TRBV30,AWSGGGNYNEQF
TRBJ2-3,15,NA,TRBV27,ASSSLTGTGIGDTQY
TRBJ1-2,12,NA,TRBV29-1,SVQYSQGLGGYT
TRBJ2-7,13,NA,TRBV27,ASSLRGTDAYEQY
TRBJ1-5,15,NA,TRBV7-2,ASSPLQGALGGQPQH
TRBJ1-3,13,NA,TRBV5-4,ASSLSSSSGNTIY
TRBJ1-3,13,NA,TRBV11-3,ASSLYGTPGNTIY
TRBJ1-6,14,NA,TRBV15,ATSRDLPAGGSPLH
TRBJ2-7,12,once,TRBV4-1,ASSPRDRATEQY
TRBJ1-1,12,NA,TRBV18,ASSEGTGEGEAF
TRBJ1-1,9,NA,TRBV9,ASNPYGSAF
TRBJ1-5,12,NA,TRBV18,ASSPGTGGPPQH
TRBJ1-2,12,NA,TRBV7-9,AIQGQPGFIGYT
TRBJ2-1,11,once,TRBV7-2,ASSHTSRYEQF
TRBJ2-5,12,once,TRBV28,ASSLHGVQETQY
TRBJ1-5,12,NA,TRBV19,ASSIGSGAQPQH
TRBJ2-2,11,NA,TRBV7-9,ASRPTGAGELF
TRBJ2-1,18,NA,TRBV9,ASSVGPGGAGGPPLGEQF
TRBJ1-4,10,NA,TRBV2,ATNRGREKLF
TRBJ1-2,12,once,TRBV6-5,ATSGTGNNYGYT
TRBJ2-7,15,NA,TRBV10-2,ASSESSLAGLSYEQY
TRBJ1-1,12,few,TRBV7-8,ASSLDNRNTEAF
TRBJ2-7,13,NA,TRBV29-1,SVEGPAGSSYEQY
TRBJ1-5,13,NA,TRBV5-1,ASSLVGGGDEPQH
TRBJ1-2,14,NA,TRBV5-4,ASSLAGTGGAAGYT
TRBJ1-4,13,NA,TRBV18,ASSPDITQPEKLF
TRBJ2-2,14,NA,TRBV19,ASSPTLGALTGELF
TRBJ2-1,13,once,TRBV6-1,ASSDGLAVYNEQF
TRBJ2-7,13,NA,TRBV5-1,ASSPGFGGNYEQY
TRBJ2-2,14,NA,TRBV10-1,ASSDPSGQNTGELF
TRBJ2-2,14,NA,TRBV29-1,SSRTSGRGGGGELF
TRBJ1-2,12,once,TRBV9,ASSVNADPIGYT
TRBJ1-2,13,few,TRBV5-5,ASSFYLTENYGYT
TRBJ2-1,8,NA,TRBV2,ASSEGGQF
TRBJ1-1,11,NA,TRBV30,AWTGGMNTEAF